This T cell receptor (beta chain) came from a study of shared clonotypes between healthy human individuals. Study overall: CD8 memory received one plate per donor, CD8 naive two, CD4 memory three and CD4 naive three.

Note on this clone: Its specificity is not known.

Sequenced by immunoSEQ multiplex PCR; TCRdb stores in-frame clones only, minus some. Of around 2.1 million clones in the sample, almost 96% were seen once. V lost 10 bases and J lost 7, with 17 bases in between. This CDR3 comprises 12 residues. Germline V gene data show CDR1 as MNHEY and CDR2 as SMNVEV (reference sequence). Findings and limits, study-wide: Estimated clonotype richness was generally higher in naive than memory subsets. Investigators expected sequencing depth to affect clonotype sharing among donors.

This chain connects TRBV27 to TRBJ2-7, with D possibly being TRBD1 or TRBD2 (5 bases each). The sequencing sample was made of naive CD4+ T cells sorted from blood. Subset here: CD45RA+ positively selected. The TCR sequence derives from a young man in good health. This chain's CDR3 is CAKQTGLGEQYF. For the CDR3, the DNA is TGTGCCAAGCAGACGGGGCTGGGGGAGCAGTACTTC.